This T cell receptor beta chain is drawn from a study of human T cells and chemical hapten exposure. TCRdb reprocessed the RACE reads via MiXCR and lists one record per CDR3 protein. Counted here are more than 150,000 distinct CDR3 sequences, 24% occurring once; the ten biggest clones make up under 2.5%. Time point defined: patch test 3, about 24 weeks after DPC sensitization. Treatment meaning: therapeutic diphenylcyclopropenone sensitization with weekly scalp DPC. About this clonotype itself: Its target is unknown.

CDR3 length: 14 amino acids. Trimming took off 7 bases at V and 1 base at J, with 13 bases between the two ends. Per germline, CDR1 MNHEY and CDR2 SVGEGT. General study findings and limits: It was expanded TCRs that formed significantly more large CDR3 similarity clusters than controls did.

This clonotype was sampled from a woman aged 40 to 55 with alopecia areata. Some clones in this sample may be carry-over from other donors' samples. The sample here was whole blood, taken in connection with sensitization to the hapten diphenylcyclopropenone (DPC). The chain recombines TRBV6-2 or TRBV6-3 with TRBJ2-5; D gene unclear. The CDR3 protein is CASNPKMIQETQYF. The CDR3 nucleotides read TGTGCCAGCAACCCGAAGATGATCCAAGAGACCCAGTACTTC.